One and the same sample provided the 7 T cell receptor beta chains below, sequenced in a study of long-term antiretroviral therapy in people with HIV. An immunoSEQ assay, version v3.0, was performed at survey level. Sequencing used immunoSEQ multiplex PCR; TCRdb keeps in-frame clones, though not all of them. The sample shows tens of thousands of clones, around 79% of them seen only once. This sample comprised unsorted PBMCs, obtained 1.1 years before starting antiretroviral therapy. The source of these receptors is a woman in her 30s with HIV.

DNA for the CDR3: TGTGCCAGCAGCGAACCGGGAGCTGGAAACACCATATATTTT. This gives the protein CASSEPGAGNTIYF. This sequence joins TRBV9 and TRBJ1-3; D gene unclear. CDR1 and CDR2 from the germline V gene are SGDLS and YYNGEE. This CDR3 spans 14 amino acids. V was cut by 3 bases and J by 2 bases, with 9 bases left in between.

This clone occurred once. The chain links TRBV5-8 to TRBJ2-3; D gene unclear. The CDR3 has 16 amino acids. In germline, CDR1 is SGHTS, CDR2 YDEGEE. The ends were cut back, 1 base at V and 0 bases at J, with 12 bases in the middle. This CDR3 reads CASSLSFGKSTDTQYF. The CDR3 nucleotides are TGTGCCAGCAGCTTGTCCTTTGGAAAGAGCACAGATACGCAGTATTTT.

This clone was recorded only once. CDR3 nucleotides: TGTGCCAGCAGTGAAGGTTTCTCTAATGAAAAACTGTTTTTT. Translating it yields CASSEGFSNEKLFF. This chain connects TRBV2 to TRBJ1-4; D not resolved. Germline-derived CDR1 and CDR2 are SNHLY and FYNNEI. The CDR3 length is 14 residues. Trimming left V 1 base short and J 3 bases short, with 6 bases between.

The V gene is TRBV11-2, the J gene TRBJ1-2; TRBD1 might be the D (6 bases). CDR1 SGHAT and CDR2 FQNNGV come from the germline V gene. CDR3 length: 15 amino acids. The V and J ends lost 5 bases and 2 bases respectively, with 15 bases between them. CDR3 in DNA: TGTGCCAGCAGCCACAACAGGGATCTAAACTATGGCTACACCTTC. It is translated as CASSHNRDLNYGYTF.

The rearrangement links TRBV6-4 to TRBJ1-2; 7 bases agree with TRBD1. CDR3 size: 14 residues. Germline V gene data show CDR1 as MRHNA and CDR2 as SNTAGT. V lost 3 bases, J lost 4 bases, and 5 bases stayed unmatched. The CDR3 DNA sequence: TGTGCCAGCAGTGAAGTAGGGGGCGGCTATGGCTACACCTTC. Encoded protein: CASSEVGGGYGYTF.

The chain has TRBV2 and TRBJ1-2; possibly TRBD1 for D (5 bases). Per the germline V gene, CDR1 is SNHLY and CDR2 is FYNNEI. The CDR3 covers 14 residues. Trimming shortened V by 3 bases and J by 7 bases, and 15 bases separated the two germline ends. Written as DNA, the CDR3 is TGTGCCAGCAGTGAGTTTGCCAGGGAAAGTGGCTACACCTTC. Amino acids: CASSEFARESGYTF.

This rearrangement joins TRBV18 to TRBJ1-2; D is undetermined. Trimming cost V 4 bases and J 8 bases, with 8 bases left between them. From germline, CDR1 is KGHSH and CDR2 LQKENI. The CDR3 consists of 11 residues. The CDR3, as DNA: TGTGCCAGCTCACTCTTAGAGGGCTACACCTTC. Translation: CASSLLEGYTF.